These 14 T cell receptor beta chains came from one sample sequenced in a study of T cell repertoires in cytomegalovirus infection. TCRdb fed the reads into MiXCR, producing one record per CDR3 protein. The table lists approximately 130,000 distinct CDR3 sequences, almost 9% of them singletons, with about 9.4% in the top ten. Input material: PBMCs. All receptors come from a human donor in good health (CMV status not recorded). Some clones in this sample may be carry-over from other donors' samples.

This clonotype occurred a few times. This chain connects TRBV6-2 or TRBV6-3 to TRBJ2-7, with a weak D call TRBD1 (5 bases). The V end lost 4 bases, the J end lost 6 bases, and 13 bases lay between the germline ends. The germline CDR1 and CDR2 sequences are MNHEY and SVGEGT. This CDR3 has 13 amino acids. The CDR3, as DNA: TGTGCCAGCAGTTTTGGATCAAGGGGCGAGCAGTACTTC. Translation: CASSFGSRGEQYF.

This clonotype was recorded at least ten times. The V and J genes are TRBV14 and TRBJ1-1, with unresolved D. CDR3 length: 12 residues. The germline V and J ends were trimmed by 1 base and 3 bases, with 3 bases remaining between them. Germline values: CDR1 SGHDN, CDR2 FVKESK. Here the CDR3 DNA reads TGTGCCAGCAGCCAAGTTTACACTGAAGCTTTCTTT. It is translated as CASSQVYTEAFF.

This clonotype appeared many times. The chain is built from TRBV19 and TRBJ2-1; TRBD1 matches 11 bases. Germline CDR1 LNHDA, CDR2 SQIVND (reference sequence). The CDR3 has 16 residues. V was clipped by 2 bases and J by 7 bases; unmatched bases: 7. The CDR3 spells CASSIIGQGATNEQFF. CDR3 in DNA: TGTGCCAGTAGTATAATCGGACAGGGGGCGACGAATGAGCAGTTCTTC.

This clonotype was recorded at least ten times. V usage is TRBV29-1 and J usage is TRBJ2-1, with 12 nucleotides matching TRBD2. The germline V gene has CDR1 SQVTM and CDR2 ANQGSEA. This CDR3 spans 12 amino acids. The V and J ends lost 7 bases and 6 bases, in that order; junction bases with no gene match: 1. The CDR3, as DNA: TGCAGCGCGGGACTAGCGGGCAATGAGCAGTTCTTC. This encodes CSAGLAGNEQFF.

There are many counts of this clonotype. The rearrangement joins TRBV10-3 to TRBJ2-3; 7 bases fit TRBD2. From germline, CDR1 is ENHRY and CDR2 SYGVKD. The CDR3 totals 13 residues. V lost 6 bases to trimming and J lost 6 bases; unmatched junction nucleotides: 6. The chain's CDR3 is CAIRQTSLDTQYF. CDR3 in DNA: TGTGCCATCAGACAGACTAGCTTGGATACGCAGTATTTT.

The chain combines TRBV12-3 or TRBV12-4 with TRBJ1-1; 7 bases line up with TRBD1. Losses at the gene ends were 3 bases for V and 0 bases for J; bases not matched to a gene: 10. The CDR3 sequence is 17 residues long. CDR3 coding DNA: TGTGCCAGCAGTTTTGTAACAGGGGCCAACATGAACACTGAAGCTTTCTTT. Translating it yields CASSFVTGANMNTEAFF.

J is TRBJ2-5 and V is TRBV4-1; 11 nucleotides align to TRBD2. The trim removed 0 bases at V and 5 bases at J, leaving 5 bases unmatched. This CDR3 is built from 16 residues. Germline V CDR1 and CDR2: MGHRA, YSYEKL. CDR3 in amino acids: CASSQEASGGKETQYF. In DNA, the CDR3 is TGCGCCAGCAGCCAAGAGGCTAGCGGGGGGAAGGAGACCCAGTACTTC.

The V call is TRBV5-4, the J call TRBJ2-1; 8 bases are shared with TRBD2. The CDR3 is 13 amino acids. Per germline, CDR1 SGHNT and CDR2 YYREEE (reference sequence). V was pared by 3 bases and J by 9 bases, with 5 bases of the junction left unmatched. The CDR3 loop is CASSSGLASEQFF. CDR3 coding DNA: TGTGCCAGCAGCTCCGGACTAGCTAGTGAGCAGTTCTTC.

The chain joins TRBV19 to TRBJ2-1, with D maybe TRBD2 (5 bases). The CDR3 is 12 residues long. The germline CDR1 and CDR2 sequences are LNHDA and SQIVND (reference sequence). The V end lost 1 base, the J end lost 9 bases, and 7 bases lay between the germline ends. As DNA, the CDR3 is TGTGCCAGTAGTATAGGAGGGAGTGAGCAGTTCTTC. Its protein is CASSIGGSEQFF.

This clonotype showed up many times. V gene TRBV29-1 combines with J gene TRBJ2-5; a possible D gene is TRBD2 (5 bases). The CDR3 is made up of 13 amino acids. With 6 bases removed from V and 0 bases from J, the gap between germline ends came to 11 bases. Looked up from germline, CDR1 is SQVTM and CDR2 is ANQGSEA. CDR3 sequence: CSVLPGNQETQYF. CDR3 nucleotide sequence: TGCAGCGTCCTCCCGGGGAACCAAGAGACCCAGTACTTC.

This clonotype has at least ten counts. This chain joins TRBV12-3 or TRBV12-4 and TRBJ2-1; D is possibly TRBD1 (5 bases). With 6 bases removed from V and 4 bases from J, the gap between germline ends came to 13 bases. The CDR3 loop spans 14 amino acids. The CDR3 region is CASRIDRYYNEQFF. The CDR3 DNA is TGTGCCAGCAGAATAGACAGATATTACAATGAGCAGTTCTTC.

This clonotype was seen at least ten times. This chain uses TRBV12-3 or TRBV12-4 with TRBJ1-3; D is unresolved. There are 14 residues in the CDR3. V was pared by 9 bases and J by 0 bases, with 12 bases between. For the CDR3, the DNA is TGTGCCAGTGCTTTTGGAGGCTCTGGAAACACCATATATTTT. Its translation is CASAFGGSGNTIYF.

This clonotype was counted at least ten times. This rearrangement joins TRBV12-5 to TRBJ2-2; no firm D call. There are 12 residues in the CDR3. Germline V CDR1 and CDR2: LGHNT, FRNRAP. Trimming removed 6 bases at V and 4 bases at J, with 6 bases between. CDR3 protein: CASGLPTGELFF. CDR3 bases: TGTGCTAGTGGGTTACCCACCGGGGAGCTGTTTTTT.

This clonotype was counted only a few times. The genes are TRBV25-1 and TRBJ2-5; 8 positions agree with TRBD2. After removal of 8 bases from V and 5 bases from J, the junction contained 10 bases not matched to a gene. The CDR3 extends over 14 amino acids. Germline V gives CDR1 MGHDK, CDR2 SYGVNS. The CDR3 coding sequence is TGTGCCAGCCGCGGGGGGTCATCGTTGGAGACCCAGTACTTC. This gives the protein CASRGGSSLETQYF. Complete variable domain (other parts from reference TRBV25-1 and TRBJ2-5): EADIYQTPRYLVIGTGKKITLECSQTMGHDKMYWYQQDPGMELHLIHYSYGVNSTEKGDLSSESTVSRIRTEHFPLTLESARPSHTSQYLCASRGGSSLETQYFGPGTRLLVL.